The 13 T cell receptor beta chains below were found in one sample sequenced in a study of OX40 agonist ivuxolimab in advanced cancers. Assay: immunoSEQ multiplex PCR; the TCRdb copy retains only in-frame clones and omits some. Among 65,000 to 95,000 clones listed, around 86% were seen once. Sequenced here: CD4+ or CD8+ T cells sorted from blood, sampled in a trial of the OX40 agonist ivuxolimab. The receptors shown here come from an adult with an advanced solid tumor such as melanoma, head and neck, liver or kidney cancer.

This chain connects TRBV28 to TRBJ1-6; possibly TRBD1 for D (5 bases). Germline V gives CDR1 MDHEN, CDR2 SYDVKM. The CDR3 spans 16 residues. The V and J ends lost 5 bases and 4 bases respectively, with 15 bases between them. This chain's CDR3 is CASSPAVRQYNSPLHF. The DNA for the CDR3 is TGTGCCAGCAGTCCCGCCGTGCGACAGTATAATTCACCCCTCCACTTT. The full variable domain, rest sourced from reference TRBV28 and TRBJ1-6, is DVKVTQSSRYLVKRTGEKVFLECVQDMDHENMFWYRQDPGLGLRLIYFSYDVKMKEKGDIPEGYSVSREKKERFSLILESASTNQTSMYLCASSPAVRQYNSPLHFGNGTRLTVT.

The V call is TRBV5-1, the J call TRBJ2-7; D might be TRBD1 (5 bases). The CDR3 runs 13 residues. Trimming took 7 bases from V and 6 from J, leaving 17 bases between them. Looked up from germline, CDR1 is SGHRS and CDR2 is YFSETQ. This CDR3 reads CASGPQGLGEQYF. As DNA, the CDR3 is TGCGCCAGCGGGCCCCAGGGTTTAGGCGAGCAGTACTTC. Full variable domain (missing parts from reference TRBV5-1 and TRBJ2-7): KAGVTQTPRYLIKTRGQQVTLSCSPISGHRSVSWYQQTPGQGLQFLFEYFSETQRNKGNFPGRFSGRQFSNSRSEMNVSTLELGDSALYLCASGPQGLGEQYFGPGTRLTVT.

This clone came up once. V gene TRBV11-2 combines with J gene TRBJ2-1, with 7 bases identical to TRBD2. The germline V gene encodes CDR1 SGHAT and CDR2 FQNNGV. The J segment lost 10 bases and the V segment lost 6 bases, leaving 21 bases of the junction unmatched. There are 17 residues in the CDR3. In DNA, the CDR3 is TGTGCCAGCAGGAATATCCGCAGGACTAGTTCAAGCAGCGAGCAGTTCTTC. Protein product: CASRNIRRTSSSSEQFF.

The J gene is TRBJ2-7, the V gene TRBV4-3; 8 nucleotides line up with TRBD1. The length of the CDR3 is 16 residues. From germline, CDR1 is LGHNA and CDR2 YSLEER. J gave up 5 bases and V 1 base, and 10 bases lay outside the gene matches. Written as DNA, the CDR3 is TGCGCCAGCAGCCAAGGATCCACGGGGACAGGCAACGAGCAGTACTTC. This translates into CASSQGSTGTGNEQYF.

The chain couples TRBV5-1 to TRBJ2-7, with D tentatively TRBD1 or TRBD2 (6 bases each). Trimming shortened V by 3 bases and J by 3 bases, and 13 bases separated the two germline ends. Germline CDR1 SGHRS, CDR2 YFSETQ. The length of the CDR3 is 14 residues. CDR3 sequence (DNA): TGCGCCAGCAGCTGGGGAGGCAGGGGCTACGAGCAGTACTTC. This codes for CASSWGGRGYEQYF.

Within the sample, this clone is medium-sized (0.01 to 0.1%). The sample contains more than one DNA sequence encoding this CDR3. The CDR3 region is CASSRRTGTNTEAFF. The CDR3 DNA follows: TGTGCCAGCAGCCGAAGGACGGGGACGAACACTGAAGCTTTCTTT. The gene calls are TRBV5-6 and TRBJ1-1, with D tentatively TRBD1 (5 bases). Germline V gene data show CDR1 as SGHDT and CDR2 as YYEEEE. The CDR3 sequence is 15 residues long. Between the trimmed V and J ends, which lost 4 bases and 1 base, there was a span of 14 bases.

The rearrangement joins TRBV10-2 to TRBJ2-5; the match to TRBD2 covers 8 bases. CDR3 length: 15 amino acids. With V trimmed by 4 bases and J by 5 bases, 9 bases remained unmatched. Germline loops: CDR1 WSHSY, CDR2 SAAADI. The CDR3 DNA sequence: TGCGCCAGCAGTGGCCCGGACGGGGGGGCCGAGACCCAGTACTTC. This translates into CASSGPDGGAETQYF.

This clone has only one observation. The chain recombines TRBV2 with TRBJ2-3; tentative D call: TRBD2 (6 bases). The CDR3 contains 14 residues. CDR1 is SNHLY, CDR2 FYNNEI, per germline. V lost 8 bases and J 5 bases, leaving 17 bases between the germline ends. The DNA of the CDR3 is TGTGCCAGCCAGATTAGGCAGGGAGGAGATACGCAGTATTTT. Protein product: CASQIRQGGDTQYF.

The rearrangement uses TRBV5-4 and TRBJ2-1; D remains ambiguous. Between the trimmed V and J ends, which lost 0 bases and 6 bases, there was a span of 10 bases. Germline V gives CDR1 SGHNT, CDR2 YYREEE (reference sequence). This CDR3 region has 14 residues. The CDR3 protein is CASSLDQLGNEQFF. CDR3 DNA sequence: TGTGCCAGCAGCTTGGACCAGCTTGGCAATGAGCAGTTCTTC.

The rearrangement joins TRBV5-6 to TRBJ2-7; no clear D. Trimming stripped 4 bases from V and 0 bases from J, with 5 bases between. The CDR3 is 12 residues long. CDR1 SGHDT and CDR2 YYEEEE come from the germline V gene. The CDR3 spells CASSGSSYEQYF. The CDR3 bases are TGTGCCAGCAGCGGTAGCTCCTACGAGCAGTACTTC. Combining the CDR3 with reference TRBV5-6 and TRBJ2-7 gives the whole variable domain DAGVTQSPTHLIKTRGQQVTLRCSPKSGHDTVSWYQQALGQGPQFIFQYYEEEERQRGNFPDRFSGHQFPNYSSELNVNALLLGDSALYLCASSGSSYEQYFGPGTRLTVT.

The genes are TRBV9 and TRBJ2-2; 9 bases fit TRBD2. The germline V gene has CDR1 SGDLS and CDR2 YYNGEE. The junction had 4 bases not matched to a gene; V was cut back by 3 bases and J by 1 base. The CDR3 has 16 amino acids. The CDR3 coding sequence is TGTGCCAGCAGCGGAAGACTAGCGGAGAACACCGGGGAGCTGTTTTTT. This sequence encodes CASSGRLAENTGELFF.

CDR3 sequence reads: CASSLQRRNTDTQYF. CDR3 nucleotides: TGTGCCAGCAGCTTGCAGCGGAGAAACACAGATACGCAGTATTTT. This chain connects TRBV4-2 to TRBJ2-3, with TRBD2 as a possible D gene (5 bases). Germline V gives CDR1 LGHNA, CDR2 YNFKEQ. The CDR3 loop spans 15 amino acids. Trimming shortened V by 5 bases and J by 2 bases, and 14 bases separated the two germline ends.

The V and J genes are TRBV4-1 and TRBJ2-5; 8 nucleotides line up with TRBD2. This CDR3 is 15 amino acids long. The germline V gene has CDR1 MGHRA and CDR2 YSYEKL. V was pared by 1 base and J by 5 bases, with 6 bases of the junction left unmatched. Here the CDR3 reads CASSQVAGFAETQYF. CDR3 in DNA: TGCGCCAGCAGCCAAGTAGCGGGATTCGCCGAGACCCAGTACTTC.